These 14 T cell receptor beta chains originate from one sample sequenced in a study of shared clonotypes between healthy human individuals. Clones were read by immunoSEQ multiplex PCR, and TCRdb kept only the in-frame ones, dropping some. The sample lists about 2.3 million clones; 80% to 95% were seen once. The sequencing sample was made of naive CD4+ T cells from PBMCs. Documented subset: CD45RA+ positively selected. The receptors were sampled from a man in his late teens or twenties in good health. Some clones in this sample may be carry-over from other donors' samples.

The chain couples TRBV9 to TRBJ2-5; 10 nucleotides match TRBD2. V dropped 6 bases and J dropped 5; count of bases not matched to a gene: 7. CDR1 and CDR2 from the germline V gene are SGDLS and YYNGEE. The CDR3 spans 14 residues. CDR3 amino acids: CASNRAGGRETQYF. The CDR3 nucleotides read TGTGCCAGCAACCGAGCGGGAGGGCGGGAGACCCAGTACTTC.

The chain has TRBV4-3 and TRBJ2-2, with 11 bases matching TRBD1. Germline lookup yields CDR1 LGHNA and CDR2 YSLEER. The CDR3 consists of 16 residues. V trimming: 6 bases; J trimming: 4 bases; junction bases outside the gene matches: 7. The CDR3 is CASRSRGTGGTGELFF. In DNA, the CDR3 is TGCGCCAGCAGGTCCCGGGGGACAGGGGGCACCGGGGAGCTGTTTTTT.

The V gene is TRBV28, the J gene TRBJ1-2; perhaps TRBD1 as D (5 bases). The CDR3 length is 19 residues. Between the trimmed V and J ends, which lost 3 bases and 8 bases, there was a span of 31 bases. Germline V lookup: CDR1 MDHEN, CDR2 SYDVKM. CDR3 protein: CASSFSGARVLGSRAGYTF. The CDR3 DNA sequence: TGTGCCAGCAGTTTTTCTGGGGCGCGAGTACTGGGGAGCAGGGCCGGCTACACCTTC.

The CDR3 reads CASSLSGGPIYEQYF. CDR3 nucleotides: TGTGCCAGCAGCCTAAGCGGCGGTCCAATCTACGAGCAGTACTTC. J is TRBJ2-7 and V is TRBV14, with D possibly being TRBD2 (5 bases). Germline V lookup: CDR1 SGHDN, CDR2 FVKESK. V dropped 4 bases and J dropped 3 bases, with 16 bases sitting between them. The CDR3 has 15 amino acids.

The V and J genes are TRBV28 and TRBJ2-7; a weak D match, TRBD2 (6 bases). Germline-derived CDR1 and CDR2 are MDHEN and SYDVKM. The length of the CDR3 is 12 residues. The V gene lost 6 bases and the J gene lost 3 bases, with 9 bases spanning the gap. Here the CDR3 reads CASRRDFYEQYF. The CDR3 DNA sequence: TGTGCCAGCAGAAGGGACTTCTACGAGCAGTACTTC.

The V call is TRBV7-3, the J call TRBJ2-7; 8 bases agree with TRBD1. CDR1 is SGHTA and CDR2 is FQGTGA in the germline V gene. With V trimmed by 5 bases and J by 2 bases, 5 bases remained unmatched. CDR3 length equals 14 residues. The CDR3 loop is CASSRTGNTYEQYF. Written as DNA, the CDR3 is TGTGCCAGCAGCCGGACAGGGAACACCTACGAGCAGTACTTC.

The chain has TRBV5-4 and TRBJ1-2, with 7 bases identical to TRBD1. CDR1 SGHNT and CDR2 YYREEE come from the germline V gene (reference sequence). The CDR3 is made up of 15 amino acids. Trimming took 0 bases from V and 8 from J; bases not matched to a gene: 10. Written as DNA, the CDR3 is TGTGCCAGCAGCTTGGTCCACAGGGGATTTGACGGCTACACCTTC. The encoded protein is CASSLVHRGFDGYTF. Variable domain in full (rest from reference TRBV5-4 and TRBJ1-2): ETGVTQSPTHLIKTRGQQVTLRCSSQSGHNTVSWYQQALGQGPQFIFQYYREEENGRGNFPPRFSGLQFPNYSSELNVNALELDDSALYLCASSLVHRGFDGYTFGSGTRLTVV.

The V and J genes are TRBV10-3 and TRBJ2-2; possible D gene TRBD1, 6 bases. V shed 0 bases and J shed 1 base, with 12 bases lying between them. Germline assignment: CDR1 ENHRY and CDR2 SYGVKD. This CDR3 region has 17 residues. The CDR3: CAISESAGTLNTGELFF. CDR3 in DNA: TGTGCCATCAGTGAGTCTGCCGGGACACTGAACACCGGGGAGCTGTTTTTT.

This chain links TRBV4-1 with TRBJ2-1; 14 bases line up with TRBD2. J was trimmed by 8 bases and V by 5 bases; bases with no gene match: 11. The CDR3 is made up of 17 amino acids. The germline V gene encodes CDR1 MGHRA and CDR2 YSYEKL. CDR3 sequence (DNA): TGCGCCAGCAGCTGGGCCGGGACTAGCGGGAGTGGGGATGAGCAGTTCTTC. Its translation: CASSWAGTSGSGDEQFF.

The V gene is TRBV6-5, the J gene TRBJ1-3, with D tentatively TRBD1 (6 bases). The CDR3 is made up of 15 amino acids. CDR1 and CDR2 from the germline V gene are MNHEY and SVGAGI. The V gene lost 4 bases and the J gene lost 3 bases, with 13 bases spanning the gap. CDR3 sequence: CASSWSGVNGNTIYF. The CDR3 DNA is TGTGCCAGCAGTTGGTCAGGGGTAAATGGAAACACCATATATTTT.

CDR3 DNA sequence: TGTGCCAGCAGCCCCGGGAGTGCGAACGAGCAGTACTTC. Protein product: CASSPGSANEQYF. This chain connects TRBV7-2 to TRBJ2-7; tentative D call: TRBD2 (6 bases). Per germline, CDR1 SGHTA and CDR2 FQGNSA. CDR3 length equals 13 residues. Trimming removed 5 bases at V and 5 bases at J, with 13 bases between. Variable domain in full (rest from reference TRBV7-2 and TRBJ2-7): GAGVSQSPSNKVTEKGKDVELRCDPISGHTALYWYRQSLGQGLEFLIYFQGNSAPDKSGLPSDRFSAERTGGSVSTLTIQRTQQEDSAVYLCASSPGSANEQYFGPGTRLTVT.

There are a few counts of this clone. The CDR3 protein is CASSLMAGVANEQFF. DNA for the CDR3: TGTGCCAGCAGCTTAATGGCGGGAGTTGCCAATGAGCAGTTCTTC. The chain uses TRBV7-3 and TRBJ2-1; 7 bases are a match to TRBD2. Germline lookup yields CDR1 SGHTA and CDR2 FQGTGA. This CDR3 is 15 amino acids long. V shed 1 base, J shed 6 bases, and the junction held 6 bases outside the gene matches.

The chain couples TRBV9 to TRBJ1-2, with D perhaps matching TRBD1 (6 bases). The CDR3 is 14 residues long. V was pared by 4 bases and J by 2 bases, with 12 bases between. Germline CDR1 and CDR2: SGDLS and YYNGEE. The CDR3 DNA follows: TGTGCCAGCAGCTTCCGGACAGAGAACTATGGCTACACCTTC. This encodes CASSFRTENYGYTF.

This clone was seen just once. V and J are TRBV28 and TRBJ2-7; D might be TRBD1 (7 bases). CDR3 size: 15 residues. The germline gives CDR1 MDHEN, CDR2 SYDVKM. The V and J ends lost 6 bases and 4 bases respectively, with 19 bases between them. The CDR3 loop reads CASSFMAGGLYEQYF. CDR3 in DNA: TGTGCCAGCAGCTTTATGGCAGGGGGACTGTACGAGCAGTACTTC.